The 29 T cell receptor beta chains in this list originate from one sample, sequenced in a study of cytomegalovirus exposure and HLA in healthy donors. PCR involved 60 Vbeta and 13 Jbeta primers. Using immunoSEQ multiplex PCR, the repertoire was profiled, and TCRdb retains in-frame clones only, with some absent. Among approximately 110,000 clones listed, 74% were seen once. Specimen: PBMCs. The origin of the receptors is a man in his fifties or sixties in good health and CMV-seropositive.

The chain is built from TRBV11-3 and TRBJ2-3; TRBD2 agrees at 7 bases. CDR1 SGHNT and CDR2 YENEEA come from the germline V gene. V dropped 5 bases and J dropped 5; count of bases not matched to a gene: 7. The CDR3 runs 14 residues. CDR3 amino acids: CASSPGTTGDTQYF. The CDR3 nucleotides read TGTGCCAGCAGCCCGGGGACTACGGGAGATACGCAGTATTTT.

The J gene is TRBJ2-3, the V gene TRBV5-1; the D gene is possibly TRBD1 (5 bases). Germline V gene sequence: CDR1 SGHRS, CDR2 YFSETQ. Trimming stripped 0 bases from V and 3 bases from J, with 14 bases between. CDR3 length equals 16 residues. The CDR3 reads CASSLDAQGGTDTQYF. The CDR3 nucleotides are TGCGCCAGCAGCTTGGATGCGCAGGGTGGGACAGATACGCAGTATTTT.

V gene TRBV6-1 combines with J gene TRBJ2-3; D is undetermined. The germline gives CDR1 MNHNS, CDR2 SASEGT. V gave up 3 bases and J gave up 2 bases, with 9 bases separating them. The CDR3 is 14 amino acids. The CDR3 region has the DNA TGTGCCAGCAGTGATTTCCAGGCCACAGATACGCAGTATTTT. It codes for CASSDFQATDTQYF.

The chain recombines TRBV5-6 with TRBJ2-1, with D unresolved. Trimming pared 3 bases from V and 0 bases from J, leaving 13 bases between. From germline, CDR1 is SGHDT and CDR2 YYEEEE. The CDR3 is 16 residues long. The CDR3 sequence: CASSYNGLSSYNEQFF. In DNA form, the CDR3 reads TGTGCCAGCAGCTACAACGGGTTAAGCTCCTACAATGAGCAGTTCTTC.

The chain employs TRBV5-6 and TRBJ1-6; a weak D match, TRBD1 (6 bases). CDR3 size: 17 residues. Germline CDR1 reads SGHDT; CDR2 reads YYEEEE. V lost 0 bases to trimming and J lost 4 bases, with 14 bases between them. CDR3 region: CASSLGGQLQYNSPLHF. The CDR3 DNA reads TGTGCCAGCAGCTTGGGGGGACAACTCCAATATAATTCACCCCTCCACTTT. Looking up the rest from reference TRBV5-6 and TRBJ1-6 gives the full variable domain: DAGVTQSPTHLIKTRGQQVTLRCSPKSGHDTVSWYQQALGQGPQFIFQYYEEEERQRGNFPDRFSGHQFPNYSSELNVNALLLGDSALYLCASSLGGQLQYNSPLHFGNGTRLTVT.

The chain recombines TRBV9 with TRBJ2-7, with 7 positions matching TRBD2. Germline V gives CDR1 SGDLS, CDR2 YYNGEE. Germline trimming cut 4 bases from V and 7 bases from J; bases unmatched to any gene: 8. CDR3 length: 13 amino acids. CDR3 nucleotides: TGTGCCAGCAGCACCCGTCCGGGGGGTGAGCAGTACTTC. Translation: CASSTRPGGEQYF.

This clone was counted a single time. The CDR3 spells CASSLRGTETQYF. In DNA, the CDR3 is TGTGCCAGCAGTTTACGGGGGACCGAGACCCAGTACTTC. The chain employs TRBV28 and TRBJ2-5, with D possibly TRBD2 on 6 matching bases. This CDR3 region has 13 residues. Germline V gene data show CDR1 as MDHEN and CDR2 as SYDVKM. Trimming removed 2 bases at V and 5 bases at J, with 9 bases between.

This chain connects TRBV19 to TRBJ1-5, with D tentatively TRBD1 (5 bases). The germline CDR1 and CDR2 sequences are LNHDA and SQIVND (reference sequence). Trimming removed 4 bases at V and 2 bases at J, with 15 bases between. This CDR3 region has 16 residues. The CDR3 reads CASSTENQGGNQPQHF. CDR3 nucleotides: TGTGCCAGTAGTACGGAAAACCAAGGGGGCAATCAGCCCCAGCATTTT.

The gene calls are TRBV4-1 and TRBJ2-7; tentative D call: TRBD2 (5 bases). V dropped 4 bases and J dropped 3 bases, with 16 bases sitting between them. Germline V gene sequence: CDR1 MGHRA, CDR2 YSYEKL. This CDR3 contains 15 residues. Written as DNA, the CDR3 is TGCGCCAGCAGCCCCGGTGCCGGGGAAGTCTACGAGCAGTACTTC. It is translated as CASSPGAGEVYEQYF.

This CDR3 is CASSPDRSLNSPLHF. The CDR3 bases are TGTGCCAGCAGCCCGGACAGGAGTCTTAATTCACCCCTCCACTTT. V and J are TRBV6-5 and TRBJ1-6, with TRBD1 identical over 7 bases. V shed 6 bases and J 6 bases; nucleotides not matched to a gene: 8. Germline V gene sequence: CDR1 MNHEY, CDR2 SVGAGI. There are 15 residues in the CDR3.

The V call is TRBV2, the J call TRBJ2-7; D not certain. This CDR3 is 16 amino acids long. V lost 2 bases and J lost 2, with 16 bases in between. Germline CDR1 and CDR2: SNHLY and FYNNEI. DNA of the CDR3: TGTGCCAGCAGTGAAATCCCCAGCTGGAGAGCCTACGAGCAGTACTTC. This gives the protein CASSEIPSWRAYEQYF.

The genes are TRBV7-3 and TRBJ2-3, with D perhaps matching TRBD2 (7 bases). Germline lookup yields CDR1 SGHTA and CDR2 FQGTGA. This CDR3 is 16 amino acids long. Between the trimmed V and J ends, which lost 4 bases and 4 bases, there was a span of 18 bases. CDR3 DNA sequence: TGTGCCAGCAGCTACGGGGCGGGGCGGGGGCCAGATACGCAGTATTTT. This sequence encodes CASSYGAGRGPDTQYF. Together with reference TRBV7-3 and TRBJ2-3, the CDR3 gives the full variable domain: GAGVSQTPSNKVTEKGKYVELRCDPISGHTALYWYRQSLGQGPEFLIYFQGTGAADDSGLPNDRFFAVRPEGSVSTLKIQRTERGDSAVYLCASSYGAGRGPDTQYFGPGTRLTVL.

There are a few counts of this clone. The V and J genes are TRBV4-1 and TRBJ2-3; TRBD1 aligns across 8 bases. Germline loops: CDR1 MGHRA, CDR2 YSYEKL. V lost 4 bases and J lost 3; bases outside the gene matches: 12. This CDR3 has 17 residues. CDR3 sequence: CASSLGQGGGATDTQYF. CDR3 sequence (DNA): TGCGCCAGCAGCCTAGGACAGGGCGGCGGGGCGACAGATACGCAGTATTTT.

The CDR3 region has the DNA TGTGCCAGCAGCCCAGCGGGGGGGCGGGATACGCAGTATTTT. It is translated as CASSPAGGRDTQYF. This chain connects TRBV4-2 to TRBJ2-3, with 10 bases aligning to TRBD2. V gave up 4 bases and J gave up 6 bases; unmatched junction bases: 4. This CDR3 has 14 residues. Germline V lookup: CDR1 LGHNA, CDR2 YNFKEQ.

This chain uses TRBV4-1 with TRBJ1-2; tentatively, D is TRBD1 (5 bases). The CDR3 covers 16 residues. Germline loops: CDR1 MGHRA, CDR2 YSYEKL. Trimming took 4 bases from V and 7 from J, leaving 22 bases between them. The chain's CDR3 is CASSLPSGRGFGGYTF. As DNA, the CDR3 is TGCGCCAGCAGCCTACCCTCGGGACGGGGGTTTGGTGGCTACACCTTC.

This chain connects TRBV10-3 to TRBJ2-4, with 13 nucleotides matching TRBD2. After removal of 2 bases from V and 4 bases from J, the junction contained 2 bases not matched to a gene. The CDR3 contains 16 residues. Germline V lookup: CDR1 ENHRY, CDR2 SYGVKD. CDR3: CAISEGLAGDKNIQYF. CDR3 sequence (DNA): TGTGCCATCAGTGAGGGACTAGCGGGGGATAAAAACATTCAGTACTTC.

The gene calls are TRBV11-2 and TRBJ1-2; 7 nucleotides line up with TRBD1. V was pared by 6 bases and J by 3 bases, with 13 bases of the junction left unmatched. Germline lookup yields CDR1 SGHAT and CDR2 FQNNGV. The CDR3 sequence is 16 residues long. CDR3 sequence reads: CASSLPTQGVHYGYTF. DNA for the CDR3: TGTGCCAGCAGTCTCCCCACCCAGGGGGTTCACTATGGCTACACCTTC.

This clone was picked up one time. The genes are TRBV18 and TRBJ1-2; perhaps TRBD1 as D (6 bases). The CDR3 has 17 amino acids. V lost 3 bases, J lost 4 bases, and 21 bases lay in between. Germline assignment: CDR1 KGHSH and CDR2 LQKENI. The DNA of the CDR3 is TGTGCCAGCTCACCCTCCCCGACAGGTGGATCTTTCTATGGCTACACCTTC. This codes for CASSPSPTGGSFYGYTF.

The V gene is TRBV14, the J gene TRBJ1-5, with TRBD1 matching 11 bases. With 2 bases clipped from V and 2 bases from J, the junction kept 2 bases outside the gene matches. This CDR3 has 16 residues. Germline values: CDR1 SGHDN, CDR2 FVKESK. The CDR3 nucleotides read TGTGCCAGCAGCCAACGGACAGGGGGCGGCAATCAGCCCCAGCATTTT. Residues: CASSQRTGGGNQPQHF.

This clone was observed a single time. The chain joins TRBV7-2 to TRBJ1-4; D perhaps matches TRBD1 (5 bases). Per the germline V gene, CDR1 is SGHTA and CDR2 is FQGNSA. V was clipped by 5 bases and J by 0 bases, with 13 bases between them. This CDR3 region has 16 residues. The CDR3 nucleotides read TGTGCCAGCAGCCGGGGGAGAGGTGCAACTAATGAAAAACTGTTTTTT. Its translation is CASSRGRGATNEKLFF.

This sequence joins TRBV7-3 and TRBJ2-7; 9 nucleotides align to TRBD2. V dropped 6 bases and J dropped 2; count of bases not matched to a gene: 8. The CDR3 spans 15 residues. Germline lookup yields CDR1 SGHTA and CDR2 FQGTGA. CDR3 in amino acids: CASSRQAGGPYEQYF. CDR3 nucleotides: TGTGCCAGCAGTCGACAAGCGGGAGGTCCCTACGAGCAGTACTTC. The full variable domain, with the rest looked up from reference TRBV7-3 and TRBJ2-7, is GAGVSQTPSNKVTEKGKYVELRCDPISGHTALYWYRQSLGQGPEFLIYFQGTGAADDSGLPNDRFFAVRPEGSVSTLKIQRTERGDSAVYLCASSRQAGGPYEQYFGPGTRLTVT.

The sample holds one count of this clone. This chain connects TRBV19 to TRBJ1-2, with 10 bases matching TRBD1. The CDR3 consists of 13 residues. V gave up 6 bases and J gave up 4 bases; unmatched junction bases: 2. The V gene's germline CDR1 is LNHDA and CDR2 SQIVND (reference sequence). The CDR3 reads CASRGTGAYGYTF. The CDR3 coding sequence is TGTGCCAGTAGAGGGACAGGGGCCTATGGCTACACCTTC.

CDR3 in DNA: TGCGCCAGCAGCTTGGACAAAGCGGGGGGATGGACAGATACGCAGTATTTT. The encoded protein is CASSLDKAGGWTDTQYF. The chain uses TRBV5-1 and TRBJ2-3; 9 bases line up with TRBD2. CDR1 and CDR2 (germline): SGHRS, YFSETQ. V was clipped by 0 bases and J by 3 bases; unmatched bases: 8. CDR3 length equals 17 residues.

V usage is TRBV6-5 and J usage is TRBJ1-2, with no clear D. Per the germline V gene, CDR1 is MNHEY and CDR2 is SVGAGI. Trimming pared 0 bases from V and 7 bases from J, leaving 15 bases between. CDR3 size: 15 residues. This CDR3 is CASSYSVSADSGYTF. CDR3 bases: TGTGCCAGCAGTTACTCGGTTAGTGCTGACTCTGGCTACACCTTC.

The genes are TRBV9 and TRBJ1-1; no definite D call. Germline V lookup: CDR1 SGDLS, CDR2 YYNGEE. The V gene lost 0 bases and the J gene lost 7 bases, with 7 bases spanning the gap. The length of the CDR3 is 12 residues. Written as DNA, the CDR3 is TGTGCCAGCAGCGTAGACGAGGGTGAAGCTTTCTTT. Its translation is CASSVDEGEAFF.

This chain uses TRBV6-5 with TRBJ2-3; D possibly corresponds to TRBD2 (5 bases). Trimming left V 4 bases short and J 6 bases short, with 8 bases between. Germline V CDR1 and CDR2: MNHEY, SVGAGI. The CDR3 sequence is 12 residues long. The CDR3 region has the DNA TGTGCCAGCAGTTCTACGGGGGATACGCAGTATTTT. Its translation is CASSSTGDTQYF.

This clone has just a few counts. This chain joins TRBV29-1 and TRBJ2-5, with D tentatively TRBD2 (6 bases). The length of the CDR3 is 13 residues. V was shortened by 2 bases and J by 5 bases, with 12 bases between the two germline ends. Germline loops: CDR1 SQVTM, CDR2 ANQGSEA. Here the CDR3 DNA reads TGCAGCGTTGAAAGGGTGGCGGGGGAGACCCAGTACTTC. Translation gives CSVERVAGETQYF.

This sequence joins TRBV7-9 and TRBJ2-7; D is ambiguous. This CDR3 contains 12 residues. The V end lost 5 bases, the J end lost 7 bases, and 12 bases lay between the germline ends. Germline lookup yields CDR1 SEHNR and CDR2 FQNEAQ (reference sequence). CDR3 nucleotide sequence: TGTGCCAGCAGCGGCCCTTTCGGGGAGCAGTACTTC. Encoded protein: CASSGPFGEQYF. The whole variable domain, filled in from reference TRBV7-9 and TRBJ2-7, reads DTGVSQNPRHKITKRGQNVTFRCDPISEHNRLYWYRQTLGQGPEFLTYFQNEAQLEKSRLLSDRFSAERPKGSFSTLEIQRTEQGDSAMYLCASSGPFGEQYFGPGTRLTVT.

The chain couples TRBV27 to TRBJ2-3, with TRBD1 matching over 9 bases. CDR3 length: 14 amino acids. V was clipped by 8 bases and J by 2 bases; unmatched bases: 5. Germline V lookup: CDR1 MNHEY, CDR2 SMNVEV (reference sequence). CDR3 nucleotides: TGTGCCAGCGGGGGGACAGGGAACACAGATACGCAGTATTTT. It yields the protein CASGGTGNTDTQYF.